This TCR beta chain was identified in a study of T cell responses to AZD1222 COVID-19 vaccine (dated by TCRdb to the early 2020s). Looking at the study overall: AZD1222 recipients with second doses at about 4 weeks or about 12 weeks were pooled, because spike-specific TCR depth and breadth did not differ between schedules. Trial participants were enrolled by age into 18-55, 56-69 and 70-plus year subgroups, with around 150, 28 and 57 TCR-sequenced participants respectively. A total of approximately 240 trial participants underwent TCR sequencing, of whom 200 to 220 had received two doses of AZD1222 and 26 had received two doses of the MenACWY control vaccine. What the work shows at the level of the full study, not this receptor alone: Conclusions about previously exposed vaccinees were limited because only 6 or 7 AZD1222 recipients were SARS-CoV-2 seropositive at baseline. Because no samples from the day 14 peak response were available, repertoires could be characterized only after the peak T cell response. Participants were mostly white British, with more females than males. The authors suggested clonal diversity may have been underestimated. CD4 TCRs associated with the vaccine covered the entire spike protein, and the dominant responses were in regions 160-218 and 743-854. The 56-69-year group was small, and its depth increase did not reach significance, likely because of low power. Spike-specific TCR breadth and depth rose significantly after two AZD1222 doses compared with day 0 and with MenACWY recipients. Reportedly, almost half of the unique spike-specific TCRs recognized epitopes lying outside the regions that are mutated in the B.1.351 and B.1.1.7 variants.

Read against the paper, the sample's time point label means: baseline before first vaccination. The vaccinee samples were drawn from two UK trials, COV001 and COV002, one of which was a single-blind randomized controlled phase 2/3 trial testing AZD1222 (ChAdOx1 nCoV-19) in healthy adults. For TCRbeta chain sequencing, PBMC samples were collected from trial participants at day 0 and at day 28 after the second dose. The CDR1 and CDR2 encoded by the germline V gene are KGHSH and LQKENI. At the junction V is shortened by 3 bases and J by 2 bases; bases outside the gene matches: 6. From the cysteine through the phenylalanine, the CDR3 covers 15 amino acids. The DNA shown is the 45-base CDR3, in frame from base 1. Concerning this clone itself: Its antigen has not been determined. No per-base quality is available; no much larger clone lies one base away.

The CDR3 regions of human TCRbeta chains were subjected to immunosequencing. In the original analysis: Repertoire TCRs were matched against a reference library of SARS-CoV-2-specific TCRs generated with the MIRA antigen-specificity platform. Breadth was defined as the fraction of unique TCRs that were SARS-CoV-2-associated, and depth was defined as the fraction of total T cells that were SARS-CoV-2-associated. Using the MIRA data, each spike-specific TCR was mapped to the spike region that the TCR reacts to and placed in a CD4 or CD8 class. Log10-transformed breadth and depth values were compared by one-way ANOVA with Sidak's multiple comparisons tests. Here the immuneACCESS table is served through TCRdb, limited to in-frame sequences with V and J called. Missing clones are a known gap in these copies; in checked studies unresolved V genes cover under half, and the rest lacks a known reason. For V, J and clone size, that table is used; D and trimming come from the DNA. This sample comprises roughly 100,000 clones, roughly 80% of them detected only once. 4% to 6% of the sample belongs to the ten largest clones.

The source is an adult in good health. Here the sequenced sample was peripheral blood, taken on day 0 of AZD1222 vaccination. The V gene is TRBV18 and the J gene is TRBJ2-5, and TRBD1 matches 7 of the central bases. The nucleotide sequence is given as TGTGCCAGCTCACCCGACAGGGTATTTCAAGAGACCCAGTACTTC. It translates as CASSPDRVFQETQYF.